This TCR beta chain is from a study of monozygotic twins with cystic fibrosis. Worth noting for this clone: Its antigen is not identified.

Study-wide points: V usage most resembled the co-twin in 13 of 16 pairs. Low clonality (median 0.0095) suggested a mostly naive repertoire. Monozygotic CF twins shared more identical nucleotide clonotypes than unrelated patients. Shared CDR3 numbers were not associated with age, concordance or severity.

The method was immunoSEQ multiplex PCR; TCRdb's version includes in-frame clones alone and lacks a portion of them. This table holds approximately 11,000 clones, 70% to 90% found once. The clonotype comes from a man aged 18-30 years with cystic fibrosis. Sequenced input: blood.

The CDR3 DNA is TGTGCCAGTAGCTCCGGGACAGGGGTCAATGAGCAGTTCTTC. Protein: CASSSGTGVNEQFF. The V call is TRBV19, the J call TRBJ2-1; 10 positions match TRBD1. V gave up 6 bases and J gave up 6 bases; unmatched junction bases: 5. Germline CDR1 reads LNHDA; CDR2 reads SQIVND (reference sequence). This CDR3 region has 14 residues.